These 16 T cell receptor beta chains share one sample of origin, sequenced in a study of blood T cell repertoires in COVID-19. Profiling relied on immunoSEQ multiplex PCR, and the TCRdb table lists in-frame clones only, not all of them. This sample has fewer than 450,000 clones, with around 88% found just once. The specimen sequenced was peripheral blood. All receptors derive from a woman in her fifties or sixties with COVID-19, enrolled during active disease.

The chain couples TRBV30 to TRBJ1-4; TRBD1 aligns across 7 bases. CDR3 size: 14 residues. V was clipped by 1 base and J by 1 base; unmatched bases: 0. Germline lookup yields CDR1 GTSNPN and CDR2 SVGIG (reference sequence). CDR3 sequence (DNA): TGTGCCTGGAGTGGGGACAGAACTAATGAAAAACTGTTTTTT. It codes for CAWSGDRTNEKLFF.

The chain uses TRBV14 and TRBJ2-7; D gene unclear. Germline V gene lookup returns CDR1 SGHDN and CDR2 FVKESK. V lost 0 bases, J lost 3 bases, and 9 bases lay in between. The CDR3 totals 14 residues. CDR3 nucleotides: TGTGCCAGCAGCCAAGAACACACCAACTACGAGCAGTACTTC. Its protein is CASSQEHTNYEQYF.

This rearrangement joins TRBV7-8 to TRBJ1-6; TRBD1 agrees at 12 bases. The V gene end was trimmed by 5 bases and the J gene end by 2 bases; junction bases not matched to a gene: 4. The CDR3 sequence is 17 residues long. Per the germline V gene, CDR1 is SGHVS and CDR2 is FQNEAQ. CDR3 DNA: TGTGCCAGCAGCACCGGGACAGGGGGCGCCTATAATTCACCCCTCCACTTT. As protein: CASSTGTGGAYNSPLHF.

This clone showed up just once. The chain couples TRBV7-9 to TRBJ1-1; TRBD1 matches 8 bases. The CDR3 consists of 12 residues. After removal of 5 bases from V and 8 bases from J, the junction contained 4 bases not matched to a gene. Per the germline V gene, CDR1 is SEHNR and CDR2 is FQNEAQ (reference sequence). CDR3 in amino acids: CASSLQGEEAFF. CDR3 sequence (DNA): TGTGCCAGCAGCCTACAGGGGGAAGAAGCTTTCTTT.

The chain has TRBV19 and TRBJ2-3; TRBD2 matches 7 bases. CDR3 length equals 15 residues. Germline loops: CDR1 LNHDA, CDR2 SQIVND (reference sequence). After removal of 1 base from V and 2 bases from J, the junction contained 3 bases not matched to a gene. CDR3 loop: CASSIAGGTTDTQYF. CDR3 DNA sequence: TGTGCCAGTAGTATAGCGGGGGGAACCACAGATACGCAGTATTTT. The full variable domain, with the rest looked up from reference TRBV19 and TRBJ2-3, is DGGITQSPKYLFRKEGQNVTLSCEQNLNHDAMYWYRQDPGQGLRLIYYSQIVNDFQKGDIAEGYSVSREKKESFPLTVTSAQKNPTAFYLCASSIAGGTTDTQYFGPGTRLTVL.

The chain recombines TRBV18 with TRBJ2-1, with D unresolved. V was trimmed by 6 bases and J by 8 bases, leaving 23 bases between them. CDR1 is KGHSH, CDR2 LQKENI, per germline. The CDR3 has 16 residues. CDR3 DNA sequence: TGTGCCAGCTCGCTCCCTGGTCCCCGCGGCCTCCATGAGCAGTTCTTC. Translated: CASSLPGPRGLHEQFF.

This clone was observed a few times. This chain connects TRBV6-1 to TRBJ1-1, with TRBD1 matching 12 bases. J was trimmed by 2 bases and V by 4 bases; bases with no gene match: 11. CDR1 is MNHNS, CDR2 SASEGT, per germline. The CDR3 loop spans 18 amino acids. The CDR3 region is CASSAYFTGTGGNTEAFF. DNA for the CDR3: TGTGCCAGCAGTGCTTACTTCACCGGGACAGGGGGCAACACTGAAGCTTTCTTT.

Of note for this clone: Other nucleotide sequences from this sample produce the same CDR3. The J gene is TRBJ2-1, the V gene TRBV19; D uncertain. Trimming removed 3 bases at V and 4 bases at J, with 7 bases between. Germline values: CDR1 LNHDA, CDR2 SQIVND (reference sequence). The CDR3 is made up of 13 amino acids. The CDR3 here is CASSISGYNEQFF. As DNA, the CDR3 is TGTGCCAGTAGTATTTCCGGTTACAATGAGCAGTTCTTC.

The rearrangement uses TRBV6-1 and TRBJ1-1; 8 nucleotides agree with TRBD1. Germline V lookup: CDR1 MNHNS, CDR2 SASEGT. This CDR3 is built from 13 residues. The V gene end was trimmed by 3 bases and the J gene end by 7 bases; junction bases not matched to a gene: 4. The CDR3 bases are TGTGCCAGCAGTGACAGGGGGCTTAGTGAAGCTTTCTTT. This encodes CASSDRGLSEAFF.

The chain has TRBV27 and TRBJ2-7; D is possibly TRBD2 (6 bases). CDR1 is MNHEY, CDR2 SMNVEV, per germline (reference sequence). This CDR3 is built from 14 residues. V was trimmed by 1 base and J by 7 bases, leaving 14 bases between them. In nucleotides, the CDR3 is TGTGCCAGCAGTTTATTCGGAGGGGCTGGGGAGCAGTACTTC. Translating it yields CASSLFGGAGEQYF.

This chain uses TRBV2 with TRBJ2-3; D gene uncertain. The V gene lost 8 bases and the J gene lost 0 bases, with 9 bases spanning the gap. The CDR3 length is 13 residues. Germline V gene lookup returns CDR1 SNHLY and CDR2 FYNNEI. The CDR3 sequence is CASHPRSTDTQYF. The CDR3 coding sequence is TGTGCCAGCCATCCGAGGAGCACAGATACGCAGTATTTT.

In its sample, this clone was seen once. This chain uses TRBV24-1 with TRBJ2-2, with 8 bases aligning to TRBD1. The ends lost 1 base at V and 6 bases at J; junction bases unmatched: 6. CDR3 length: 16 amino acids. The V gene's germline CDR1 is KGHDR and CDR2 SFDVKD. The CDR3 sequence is CATSDFRGRVAGELFF. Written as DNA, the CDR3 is TGTGCCACCAGTGATTTCAGGGGGCGCGTAGCCGGGGAGCTGTTTTTT.

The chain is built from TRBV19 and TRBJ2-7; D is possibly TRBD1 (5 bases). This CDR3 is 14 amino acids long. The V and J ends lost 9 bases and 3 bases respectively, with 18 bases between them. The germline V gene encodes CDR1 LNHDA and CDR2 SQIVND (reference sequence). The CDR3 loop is CASKPGQQSYEQYF. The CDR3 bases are TGTGCCAGCAAACCCGGACAACAAAGCTACGAGCAGTACTTC.

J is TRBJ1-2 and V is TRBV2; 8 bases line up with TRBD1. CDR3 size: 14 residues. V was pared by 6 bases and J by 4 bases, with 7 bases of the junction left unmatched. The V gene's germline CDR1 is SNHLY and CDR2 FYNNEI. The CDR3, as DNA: TGTGCCAGCAGAGACTCAGGGGGCACCTATGGCTACACCTTC. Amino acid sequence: CASRDSGGTYGYTF.

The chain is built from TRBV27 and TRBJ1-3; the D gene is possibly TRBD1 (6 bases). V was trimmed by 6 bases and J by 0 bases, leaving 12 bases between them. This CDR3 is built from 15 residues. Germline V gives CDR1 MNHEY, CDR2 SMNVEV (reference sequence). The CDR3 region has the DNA TGTGCCAGCAGACCTGGACAGTTCTCTGGAAACACCATATATTTT. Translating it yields CASRPGQFSGNTIYF.

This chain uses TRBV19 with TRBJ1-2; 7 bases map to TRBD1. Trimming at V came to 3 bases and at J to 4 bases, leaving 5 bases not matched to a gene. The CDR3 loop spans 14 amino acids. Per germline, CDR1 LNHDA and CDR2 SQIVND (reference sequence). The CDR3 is CASSIGGQFYGYTF. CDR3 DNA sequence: TGTGCCAGTAGTATCGGGGGACAGTTCTATGGCTACACCTTC.